Sequencing of this T cell receptor beta chain was carried out in a study of T cell repertoires in cytomegalovirus infection. Study details: It was recently identified HLA-C-restricted and well-studied HLA-B-restricted CMV epitopes that the study used.

The CDR3 length is 14 residues. The germline gives CDR1 MNHGY, CDR2 SAAAGT. Trimming cost V 9 bases and J 4 bases; bases outside gene matches: 5. This clonotype was seen once. Its matching antigen is unknown. TCRdb reprocessed the reads via MiXCR and lists one record per CDR3 protein. The sample comprises 650,000 to 850,000 distinct CDR3 sequences, 29% of which are singletons, and around 12% rests with the top ten. The TCR was taken from a human donor in good health (CMV status not recorded). Some clones in this sample may be carry-over from other donors' samples. The chain couples TRBV6-8 to TRBJ2-2, with 10 bases fitting TRBD1. The input for sequencing was cultured CD8+ T cells from PBMCs, taken from culture after CMV antigen stimulation. In DNA, the CDR3 is TGTGCCAGTAAGACAGGGGGCTCCACCGGGGAGCTGTTTTTT. Amino acid sequence: CASKTGGSTGELFF.